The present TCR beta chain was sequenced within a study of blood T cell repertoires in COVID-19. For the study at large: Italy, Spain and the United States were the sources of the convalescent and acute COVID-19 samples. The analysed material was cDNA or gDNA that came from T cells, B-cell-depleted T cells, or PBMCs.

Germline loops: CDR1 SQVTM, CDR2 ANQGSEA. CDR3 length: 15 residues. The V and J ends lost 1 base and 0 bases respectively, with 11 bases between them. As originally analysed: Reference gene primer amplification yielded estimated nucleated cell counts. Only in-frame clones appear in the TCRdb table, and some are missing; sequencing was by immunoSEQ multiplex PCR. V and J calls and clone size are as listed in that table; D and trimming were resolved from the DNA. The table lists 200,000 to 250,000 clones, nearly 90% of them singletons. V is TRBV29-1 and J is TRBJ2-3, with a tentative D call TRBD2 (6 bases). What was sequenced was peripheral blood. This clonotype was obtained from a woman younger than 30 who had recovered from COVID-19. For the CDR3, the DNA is TGCAGCGTTGAAGGGGGGGACTTTAGCACAGATACGCAGTATTTT. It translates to CSVEGGDFSTDTQYF.